A selection of T cell receptor beta chains follows, all from one sample in a study of cytomegalovirus exposure and HLA in healthy donors. The method was immunoSEQ multiplex PCR; TCRdb's version includes in-frame clones alone and lacks a portion of them. The sample contains 150,000 or so clones, 78% of which appear only once. Sample: PBMCs. The receptor source for this set is a woman in her thirties or forties in good health and CMV-seropositive. The CDR3 runs from the conserved cysteine through the conserved F or W. A D gene is named only where the DNA matches it firmly. Where a row states a size, it is once, few, many or the class of an expanded clone; other rows omit it.

d_gene: TRBD2
j_gene: TRBJ2-7
v_gene: TRBV7-2
abundance: .
CDR3nt: TGTGCCAGCAGCCGACGAAGCGGGGGCGGAACCTACGAGCAGTACTTC
CDR3aa: CASSRRSGGGTYEQYF

d_gene: TRBD2
j_gene: TRBJ2-7
v_gene: TRBV19
abundance: .
CDR3nt: TGTGCCAGTACGGGAACTAGCGGGAGCTCCGAGCAGTACTTC
CDR3aa: CASTGTSGSSEQYF

d_gene: .
j_gene: TRBJ1-2
v_gene: TRBV18
abundance: .
CDR3nt: TGTGCCAGCTCTGACAGTACCTATGGCTACACCTTC
CDR3aa: CASSDSTYGYTF

d_gene: .
j_gene: TRBJ1-2
v_gene: TRBV7-9
abundance: .
CDR3nt: TGTTCCAGCAGCTACAACCCCGGACAGTCGTATGGCTACACCTTC
CDR3aa: CSSSYNPGQSYGYTF

d_gene: .
j_gene: TRBJ2-5
v_gene: TRBV28
abundance: .
CDR3nt: TGTGCCAGCAGTAAAGGACAGAAAGAGACCCAGTACTTC
CDR3aa: CASSKGQKETQYF

d_gene: TRBD1
j_gene: TRBJ1-2
v_gene: TRBV11-2
abundance: .
CDR3nt: TGTGCCAGCAGCTCGGGACAGTCCTTCTATGGCTACACCTTC
CDR3aa: CASSSGQSFYGYTF

d_gene: TRBD2
j_gene: TRBJ2-1
v_gene: TRBV29-1
abundance: .
CDR3nt: TGCAGCGTTGATACCCCAGCGGGGGCCTACAATGAGCAGTTCTTC
CDR3aa: CSVDTPAGAYNEQFF

d_gene: .
j_gene: TRBJ1-1
v_gene: TRBV2
abundance: .
CDR3nt: TGTGCCAGCAGTGACAGGGAGAACACTGAAGCTTTCTTT
CDR3aa: CASSDRENTEAFF

d_gene: .
j_gene: TRBJ2-1
v_gene: TRBV7-2
abundance: once
CDR3nt: TGTGCCAGCAGCTTAGAAGCGGGCTACCGCAATGAGCAGTTCTTC
CDR3aa: CASSLEAGYRNEQFF

d_gene: .
j_gene: TRBJ2-7
v_gene: TRBV10-3
abundance: .
CDR3nt: TGTGCCATCCGTAACGGGCGGGCCTACGAGCAGTACTTC
CDR3aa: CAIRNGRAYEQYF

d_gene: TRBD1
j_gene: TRBJ1-3
v_gene: TRBV6-5
abundance: .
CDR3nt: TGTGCCAGCAGGACCACAGGGGGGAACACCATATATTTT
CDR3aa: CASRTTGGNTIYF

d_gene: TRBD2
j_gene: TRBJ2-5
v_gene: TRBV28
abundance: .
CDR3nt: TGTGCCAGCAGTTTTGCGGGGGACGAAGAGACCCAGTACTTC
CDR3aa: CASSFAGDEETQYF

d_gene: .
j_gene: TRBJ1-2
v_gene: TRBV19
abundance: .
CDR3nt: TGTGCCAGTAATCCCCCCGGGAGAGAGGTTTATGGCTACACCTTC
CDR3aa: CASNPPGREVYGYTF

d_gene: .
j_gene: TRBJ2-1
v_gene: TRBV5-4
abundance: .
CDR3nt: TGTGCCAGCAGCCTACAGGTATACAATGAGCAGTTCTTC
CDR3aa: CASSLQVYNEQFF

d_gene: .
j_gene: TRBJ1-2
v_gene: TRBV27
abundance: .
CDR3nt: TGTGCCAGCAGTCCCACCCCCAGGGCCGCCTATGGCTACACCTTC
CDR3aa: CASSPTPRAAYGYTF

d_gene: .
j_gene: TRBJ1-2
v_gene: TRBV10-3
abundance: .
CDR3nt: TGTGCCATCAGTGAGACTGGACAGCCCCTACGCTATGGCTACACCTTC
CDR3aa: CAISETGQPLRYGYTF

d_gene: TRBD2
j_gene: TRBJ2-3
v_gene: TRBV7-2
abundance: once
CDR3nt: TGTGCCAGCAGCTTAGGAGCGGGGGCCCTGGCCCGCACAGATACGCAGTATTTT
CDR3aa: CASSLGAGALARTDTQYF

d_gene: .
j_gene: TRBJ1-4
v_gene: TRBV6-5
abundance: .
CDR3nt: TGTGCCAGCAGCTACCTCCAGGGAGGAAGAGAAAAACTGTTTTTT
CDR3aa: CASSYLQGGREKLFF

d_gene: .
j_gene: TRBJ1-2
v_gene: TRBV19
abundance: .
CDR3nt: TGTGCCAGTAGTAGGCCAGACTATGGCTACACCTTC
CDR3aa: CASSRPDYGYTF

d_gene: TRBD1
j_gene: TRBJ1-1
v_gene: TRBV29-1
abundance: .
CDR3nt: TGCAGCGTTGACCGGGACAGTATGAACACTGAAGCTTTCTTT
CDR3aa: CSVDRDSMNTEAFF

d_gene: .
j_gene: TRBJ2-2
v_gene: TRBV4-1
abundance: .
CDR3nt: TGCGCCAGCAGCCAAGCCCAGGGTAGGGGAATTTGGACCGGGGAGCTGTTTTTT
CDR3aa: CASSQAQGRGIWTGELFF

d_gene: TRBD2
j_gene: TRBJ2-3
v_gene: TRBV18
abundance: .
CDR3nt: TGTGCCAGCTCGCCCCTAGCGGGGGGCATCCCGATTACAGATACGCAGTATTTT
CDR3aa: CASSPLAGGIPITDTQYF

d_gene: .
j_gene: TRBJ1-2
v_gene: TRBV19
abundance: .
CDR3nt: TGTGCCAGTACCCTAAGGGGCAGGGGAGAAGGCTACACCTTC
CDR3aa: CASTLRGRGEGYTF

d_gene: .
j_gene: TRBJ1-1
v_gene: TRBV7-3
abundance: .
CDR3nt: TGTGCCAGCAGCCGGGACACCAACACTGAAGCTTTCTTT
CDR3aa: CASSRDTNTEAFF

d_gene: .
j_gene: TRBJ2-5
v_gene: TRBV28
abundance: .
CDR3nt: TGTGCCAGCAGTTTCGGGGGTAGGCAAGAGACCCAGTACTTC
CDR3aa: CASSFGGRQETQYF

d_gene: .
j_gene: TRBJ1-1
v_gene: TRBV19
abundance: .
CDR3nt: TGTGCCAGTAGTATGTGGCAGGGGACTGAAGCTTTCTTT
CDR3aa: CASSMWQGTEAFF

d_gene: TRBD1
j_gene: TRBJ1-1
v_gene: TRBV6-5
abundance: .
CDR3nt: TGTGCCAGCAGATCGACAGGGAGGCTCGCTGAAGCTTTCTTT
CDR3aa: CASRSTGRLAEAFF

d_gene: .
j_gene: TRBJ2-1
v_gene: TRBV6-6
abundance: .
CDR3nt: TGTGCCAGCAGTACCAAGACGGGGAGCTCCTACAATGAGCAGTTCTTC
CDR3aa: CASSTKTGSSYNEQFF

d_gene: .
j_gene: TRBJ1-2
v_gene: TRBV27
abundance: .
CDR3nt: TGTGCCAGCAGCACAGGACCATCCGGTGGCTACACCTTC
CDR3aa: CASSTGPSGGYTF

d_gene: TRBD2
j_gene: TRBJ2-1
v_gene: TRBV5-1
abundance: few
CDR3nt: TGCGCCAGCAGCCAGCCAGTGGCTAGCGGGGCGTCCAGGAGCTCCTACAATGAGCAGTTCTTC
CDR3aa: CASSQPVASGASRSSYNEQFF

d_gene: TRBD1
j_gene: TRBJ1-2
v_gene: TRBV11-2
abundance: .
CDR3nt: TGTGCCAGCAGCTCACCCGACAGGGGGCAGGTCTATGGCTACACCTTC
CDR3aa: CASSSPDRGQVYGYTF

d_gene: TRBD2
j_gene: TRBJ2-3
v_gene: TRBV10-3
abundance: .
CDR3nt: TGTGCCACCCGGGGGGACACAGATACGCAGTATTTT
CDR3aa: CATRGDTDTQYF

d_gene: .
j_gene: TRBJ2-7
v_gene: TRBV11-2
abundance: .
CDR3nt: TGTGCCAGCAGCTTAGCAGGGTTCGGCTACGAGCAGTACTTC
CDR3aa: CASSLAGFGYEQYF

d_gene: .
j_gene: TRBJ1-2
v_gene: TRBV5-1
abundance: .
CDR3nt: TGCGCCAGCAGACAGGGCGGAGGAGGAGGCTACACCTTC
CDR3aa: CASRQGGGGGYTF

d_gene: .
j_gene: TRBJ2-2
v_gene: TRBV13
abundance: .
CDR3nt: TGTGCCAGCAGATATAGCGGATTCGCCGCCGGGGAGCTGTTTTTT
CDR3aa: CASRYSGFAAGELFF